The 25 T cell receptor beta chains given below trace back to one sample, sequenced in a study of early stage breast cancer tumors. TCRdb keeps only in-frame clones here, not all; method: immunoSEQ multiplex PCR. The sample carries 1,500 to 2,000 clones, 70% to 80% recorded once. Sequenced material: normal breast tissue next to the tumor. The receptors shown here come from a person between 70 and 80 years old with breast cancer.

This chain uses TRBV7-8 with TRBJ2-6, with TRBD1 identical over 7 bases. The V gene end was trimmed by 3 bases and the J gene end by 2 bases; junction bases not matched to a gene: 4. The CDR3 has 16 amino acids. Germline V lookup: CDR1 SGHVS, CDR2 FQNEAQ. The CDR3 coding sequence is TGTGCCAGCAGCTTCTCAGACAGGGCTGGGGCCAACGTCCTGACTTTC. Translated: CASSFSDRAGANVLTF.

The genes are TRBV6-5 and TRBJ1-4; D is uncertain. Germline-derived CDR1 and CDR2 are MNHEY and SVGAGI. Trimming took off 2 bases at V and 7 bases at J, with 11 bases between the two ends. This CDR3 is 14 amino acids long. CDR3 bases: TGTGCCAGCAGTTACGGAGTATTTGGTGAAAAACTGTTTTTT. Protein product: CASSYGVFGEKLFF.

CDR3 loop: CASSLVRPGSTDTQYF. CDR3 nucleotide sequence: TGTGCCAGCAGCTTAGTTCGCCCGGGGAGCACAGATACGCAGTATTTT. V and J are TRBV7-9 and TRBJ2-3, with TRBD2 as a possible D gene (5 bases). Trimming took 1 base from V and 0 from J, leaving 11 bases between them. This CDR3 comprises 16 residues. In germline, CDR1 is SEHNR, CDR2 FQNEAQ (reference sequence).

The V and J genes are TRBV25-1 and TRBJ1-2; possible D gene TRBD1, 6 bases. CDR3 length: 13 residues. V dropped 2 bases and J dropped 6 bases, with 10 bases sitting between them. Germline-derived CDR1 and CDR2 are MGHDK and SYGVNS. CDR3 sequence reads: CASSEMGADGYTF. As DNA, the CDR3 is TGTGCCAGCAGTGAAATGGGGGCAGATGGCTACACCTTC.

The chain carries TRBV2 and TRBJ2-5; a possible D gene is TRBD2 (6 bases). This CDR3 has 13 residues. CDR1 and CDR2 (germline): SNHLY, FYNNEI. Trimming pared 11 bases from V and 1 base from J, leaving 14 bases between. CDR3 amino acids: CAGSRESQETQYF. CDR3 nucleotides: TGTGCCGGATCCCGGGAGAGCCAAGAGACCCAGTACTTC.

V and J are TRBV27 and TRBJ2-1, with D perhaps TRBD1 (6 bases). Germline V gene lookup returns CDR1 MNHEY and CDR2 SMNVEV (reference sequence). Trimming took off 2 bases at V and 4 bases at J, with 12 bases between the two ends. The CDR3 totals 15 residues. CDR3 sequence: CASSLLGAEYNEQFF. The CDR3 DNA reads TGTGCCAGCAGTTTACTGGGGGCTGAATACAATGAGCAGTTCTTC.

The rearrangement uses TRBV4-1 and TRBJ2-7; weak D call: TRBD1 (5 bases). CDR3 length equals 16 residues. Trimming took off 0 bases at V and 0 bases at J, with 12 bases between the two ends. CDR1 MGHRA and CDR2 YSYEKL come from the germline V gene. The CDR3 here is CASSQDHWGASYEQYF. The DNA of the CDR3 is TGCGCCAGCAGCCAAGATCACTGGGGCGCCTCCTACGAGCAGTACTTC.

This rearrangement joins TRBV27 to TRBJ2-2, with 9 bases lining up with TRBD1. The CDR3 consists of 16 residues. V was clipped by 5 bases and J by 5 bases; unmatched bases: 9. From germline, CDR1 is MNHEY and CDR2 SMNVEV (reference sequence). This chain's CDR3 is CASSPQDRGFTGELFF. The CDR3, as DNA: TGTGCCAGCAGTCCTCAGGACAGGGGATTTACCGGGGAGCTGTTTTTT.

V gene TRBV5-6 combines with J gene TRBJ1-3, with a weak D call TRBD1 (6 bases). Germline CDR1 reads SGHDT; CDR2 reads YYEEEE. V shed 2 bases and J shed 0 bases, with 12 bases lying between them. CDR3 length: 16 amino acids. The CDR3 region has the DNA TGTGCCAGCAGCTTTAGGGGGGGTTTCTCTGGAAACACCATATATTTT. Amino acid sequence: CASSFRGGFSGNTIYF.

This clone was recorded once. This chain links TRBV5-1 with TRBJ2-6; 9 bases agree with TRBD1. With 1 base clipped from V and 1 base from J, the junction kept 6 bases outside the gene matches. The CDR3 totals 18 residues. Germline V gene sequence: CDR1 SGHRS, CDR2 YFSETQ. CDR3 sequence (DNA): TGCGCCAGCAGCTTGTCGGCACAGGGGGCGTCTGGGGCCAACGTCCTGACTTTC. Translated, it gives CASSLSAQGASGANVLTF.

CDR3 region: CASATDNSNQPQHF. The CDR3 nucleotides read TGTGCCAGCGCTACCGACAACAGCAATCAGCCCCAGCATTTT. V gene TRBV28 combines with J gene TRBJ1-5, with D uncertain. Trimming took 8 bases from V and 1 from J, leaving 12 bases between them. CDR3 length: 14 residues. The germline V gene has CDR1 MDHEN and CDR2 SYDVKM. Based on the CDR3 plus reference TRBV28 and TRBJ1-5, the full variable domain is DVKVTQSSRYLVKRTGEKVFLECVQDMDHENMFWYRQDPGLGLRLIYFSYDVKMKEKGDIPEGYSVSREKKERFSLILESASTNQTSMYLCASATDNSNQPQHFGDGTRLSIL.

The chain combines TRBV6-5 with TRBJ1-1; a possible D gene is TRBD1 (5 bases). The germline CDR1 and CDR2 sequences are MNHEY and SVGAGI. V dropped 6 bases and J dropped 1 base, with 12 bases sitting between them. The CDR3 has 14 amino acids. CDR3 sequence: CASRQGGGNTEAFF. In nucleotides, the CDR3 is TGTGCCAGCAGGCAGGGCGGGGGGAACACTGAAGCTTTCTTT.

The chain employs TRBV7-2 and TRBJ2-2; 10 bases fit TRBD1. J gave up 8 bases and V 5 bases, and 8 bases lay outside the gene matches. The CDR3 is 15 amino acids. Per the germline V gene, CDR1 is SGHTA and CDR2 is FQGNSA. CDR3 DNA: TGTGCCAGCAGCCCGGGACAGGGGAGGAGAGGGGAGCTGTTTTTT. Its protein product is CASSPGQGRRGELFF. Together with reference TRBV7-2 and TRBJ2-2, the CDR3 gives the full variable domain: GAGVSQSPSNKVTEKGKDVELRCDPISGHTALYWYRQSLGQGLEFLIYFQGNSAPDKSGLPSDRFSAERTGGSVSTLTIQRTQQEDSAVYLCASSPGQGRRGELFFGEGSRLTVL.

This clone was seen a handful of times. The J gene is TRBJ1-2, the V gene TRBV30; possibly TRBD1 for D (6 bases). The CDR3 runs 13 residues. Germline CDR1 and CDR2: GTSNPN and SVGIG (reference sequence). The germline V and J ends were trimmed by 0 bases and 4 bases, with 9 bases remaining between them. The CDR3: CAWSVGTFYGYTF. DNA for the CDR3: TGTGCCTGGAGTGTGGGGACATTCTATGGCTACACCTTC.

This clone was found a few times. V gene TRBV30 combines with J gene TRBJ2-7, with 8 bases that match TRBD1. The CDR3 runs 15 residues. Germline V gives CDR1 GTSNPN, CDR2 SVGIG (reference sequence). With V trimmed by 2 bases and J by 2 bases, 8 bases remained unmatched. The CDR3 DNA sequence: TGTGCCTGGAGTCCCGGACAGGGCATTACCTACGAGCAGTACTTC. This sequence encodes CAWSPGQGITYEQYF.

This sequence joins TRBV27 and TRBJ2-7, with 8 bases lining up with TRBD1. CDR1 is MNHEY and CDR2 is SMNVEV in the germline V gene (reference sequence). The CDR3 spans 11 residues. V lost 8 bases to trimming and J lost 9 bases; unmatched junction nucleotides: 6. Written as DNA, the CDR3 is TGTGCCAGCGGGGACAGGACGGGGCAGTACTTC. Translation gives CASGDRTGQYF.

The V gene is TRBV27, the J gene TRBJ2-1; 8 bases are shared with TRBD1. J lost 9 bases, V lost 0 bases, and 7 bases had no gene match. Germline CDR1 MNHEY, CDR2 SMNVEV (reference sequence). The CDR3 is made up of 15 amino acids. CDR3 DNA: TGTGCCAGCAGTTTATCGGGGCAGGGGGCCGGTGAGCAGTTCTTC. This gives the protein CASSLSGQGAGEQFF.

The chain carries TRBV29-1 and TRBJ2-1, with 15 bases that match TRBD2. The trim removed 7 bases at V and 4 bases at J, leaving 2 bases unmatched. Germline CDR1 is SQVTM and CDR2 is ANQGSEA. The CDR3 covers 14 residues. The CDR3: CSAGTSGGYNEQFF. In DNA form, the CDR3 reads TGCAGCGCGGGGACTAGCGGGGGGTACAATGAGCAGTTCTTC.

The V call is TRBV27, the J call TRBJ2-3; 13 bases are a match to TRBD2. The CDR3 extends over 16 amino acids. Unmatched junction bases numbered 7, after V lost 7 bases and J lost 3 bases. Germline V CDR1 and CDR2: MNHEY, SMNVEV (reference sequence). DNA for the CDR3: TGTGCCAGCACCCGGACTAGCGGGGGAAGGACAGATACGCAGTATTTT. Its protein is CASTRTSGGRTDTQYF.

This chain links TRBV28 with TRBJ2-1; TRBD1 is a possible D gene (5 bases). The V gene's germline CDR1 is MDHEN and CDR2 SYDVKM. CDR3 size: 12 residues. Between the trimmed V and J ends, which lost 5 bases and 10 bases, there was a span of 12 bases. The CDR3 sequence is CASSPGWGEQFF. The CDR3 DNA reads as TGTGCCAGCAGTCCCGGGTGGGGCGAGCAGTTCTTC. Full variable domain (outside the CDR3, taken from reference TRBV28 and TRBJ2-1): DVKVTQSSRYLVKRTGEKVFLECVQDMDHENMFWYRQDPGLGLRLIYFSYDVKMKEKGDIPEGYSVSREKKERFSLILESASTNQTSMYLCASSPGWGEQFFGPGTRLTVL.

This clone has more than one count but fewer than ten. This chain connects TRBV9 to TRBJ1-1, with D possibly being TRBD1 (5 bases). The V end was cut by 0 bases, the J end by 2 bases, with 8 bases between. This CDR3 has 14 residues. Per the germline V gene, CDR1 is SGDLS and CDR2 is YYNGEE. The CDR3 loop reads CASSVAGQNTEAFF. CDR3 DNA sequence: TGTGCCAGCAGCGTAGCCGGACAAAACACTGAAGCTTTCTTT.

The chain joins TRBV5-6 to TRBJ2-5, with 9 bases lining up with TRBD2. This CDR3 contains 15 residues. Germline CDR1 SGHDT, CDR2 YYEEEE. Trimming at V came to 2 bases and at J to 4 bases, leaving 6 bases not matched to a gene. CDR3 DNA sequence: TGTGCCAGCAGCTTTCGTGGTAGCGGGGGAGAGACCCAGTACTTC. It translates to CASSFRGSGGETQYF.

The CDR3 region has the DNA TGTGCCAGCTCACCACTCCCCCGGGACGAGCAGTACTTC. Its protein is CASSPLPRDEQYF. The V and J genes are TRBV18 and TRBJ2-7; D remains ambiguous. The length of the CDR3 is 13 residues. Trimming removed 1 base from V and 5 bases from J, with 9 bases in between. CDR1 is KGHSH and CDR2 is LQKENI in the germline V gene.

The chain carries TRBV2 and TRBJ1-5, with D possibly being TRBD1 (5 bases). Germline CDR1 and CDR2: SNHLY and FYNNEI. There are 13 residues in the CDR3. The V and J ends lost 9 bases and 2 bases respectively, with 11 bases between them. CDR3 sequence: CASQGGRNQPQHF. For the CDR3, the DNA is TGTGCCAGTCAGGGAGGCCGCAATCAGCCCCAGCATTTT.

The rearrangement links TRBV29-1 to TRBJ1-3; D is ambiguous. The CDR3 has 14 amino acids. V lost 4 bases and J lost 0, with 10 bases in between. The germline V gene encodes CDR1 SQVTM and CDR2 ANQGSEA. The CDR3 sequence is CSVGLGSSGNTIYF. The CDR3, as DNA: TGCAGCGTTGGCCTCGGGAGCTCTGGAAACACCATATATTTT.